This T cell receptor beta chain stems from a study of response to subunit inactivated influenza vaccine. Germline CDR1 is SNHLY and CDR2 is FYNNEI. Between the trimmed V and J ends, which lost 5 bases and 5 bases, there was a span of 10 bases. CDR3 length equals 12 residues. Each CDR3 protein gets one entry after TCRdb re-called the RT-PCR reads with MiXCR. This sample has about 700,000 distinct CDR3 sequences, with 11% to 15% found just once. This clonotype was recorded a few times. The source material was PBMCs from blood, sampled 14 to 15 days before vaccination. The chain is built from TRBV2 and TRBJ2-7, with D possibly TRBD2 on 5 matching bases. This receptor was identified in a man aged 50 to 59 who received an inactivated influenza vaccine. The CDR3 here is CASSRTGNEQYF. The CDR3 bases are TGTGCCAGCAGTCGAACGGGGAACGAGCAGTACTTC. The full variable domain, its missing parts supplied by reference TRBV2 and TRBJ2-7, is EPEVTQTPSHQVTQMGQEVILRCVPISNHLYFYWYRQILGQKVEFLVSFYNNEISEKSEIFDDQFSVERPDGSNFTLKIRSTKLEDSAMYFCASSRTGNEQYFGPGTRLTVT.